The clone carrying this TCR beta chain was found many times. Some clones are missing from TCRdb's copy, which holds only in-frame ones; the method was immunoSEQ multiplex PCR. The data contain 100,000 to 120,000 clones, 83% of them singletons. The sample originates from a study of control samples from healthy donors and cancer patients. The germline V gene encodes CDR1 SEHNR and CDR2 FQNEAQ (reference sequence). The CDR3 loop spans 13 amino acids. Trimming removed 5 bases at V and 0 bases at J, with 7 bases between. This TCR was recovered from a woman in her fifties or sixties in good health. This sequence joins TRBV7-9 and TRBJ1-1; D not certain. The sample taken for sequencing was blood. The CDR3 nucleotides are TGTGCCAGCAGCCCCGATATGAACACTGAAGCTTTCTTT. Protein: CASSPDMNTEAFF.